These T cell receptor beta chains were read from a single sample in a study of OX40 agonist ivuxolimab in advanced cancers. Using immunoSEQ multiplex PCR, the repertoire was profiled, and TCRdb retains in-frame clones only, with some absent. The table shows tens of thousands of clones, with around 85% occurring only once. The source was CD4+ or CD8+ T cells sorted from blood, collected in a trial of the OX40 agonist ivuxolimab. The receptors were gathered from an adult with an advanced solid tumor such as melanoma, head and neck, liver or kidney cancer. CDR3s include the opening cysteine and the closing phenylalanine or tryptophan. Fields, in order: V gene, D gene, clone size, J gene, CDR3 protein, CDR3 DNA. A D gene is named only where the DNA matches it firmly. The size of a clone is reported for some rows only, either as once, few or many, or as a class for expanded clones.

>TRBV6-5|-|-|TRBJ2-5
CASSGTQYF
TGTGCCAGCAGTGGGACCCAGTACTTC
>TRBV2|-|-|TRBJ1-5
CASSDRLNQPQHF
TGTGCCAGCAGTGATCGGCTCAATCAGCCCCAGCATTTT
>TRBV30|-|-|TRBJ2-2
CAWSPNTGELFF
TGTGCCTGGAGTCCGAACACCGGGGAGCTGTTTTTT
>TRBV19|-|-|TRBJ1-1
CASSVRINTEAFF
TGTGCCAGTAGTGTTCGGATTAACACTGAAGCTTTCTTT
>TRBV11-2|TRBD2|-|TRBJ2-6
CASSPTSGGSSSGANVLTF
TGTGCCAGCAGCCCGACTAGCGGGGGTTCAAGCTCTGGGGCCAACGTCCTGACTTTC
>TRBV2|-|-|TRBJ2-5
CASRGRGTQETQYF
TGTGCCAGCAGGGGTAGGGGCACCCAAGAGACCCAGTACTTC
>TRBV19|TRBD2|-|TRBJ2-7
CASSIGRWDRGGDEQYF
TGTGCCAGTAGTATAGGTCGTTGGGACCGGGGAGGGGACGAGCAGTACTTC
>TRBV19|-|-|TRBJ1-1
CASSLRPNTEAFF
TGTGCCAGTAGTCTCCGGCCAAACACTGAAGCTTTCTTT
>TRBV5-1|-|many|TRBJ2-7
CASSLEQGYEQYF
TGCGCCAGCAGCTTGGAACAGGGTTACGAGCAGTACTTC
>TRBV28|-|-|TRBJ2-7
CASSLVARSYEQYF
TGTGCCAGCAGCCTCGTCGCCCGCTCCTACGAGCAGTACTTC
>TRBV5-6|TRBD2|-|TRBJ2-5
CASSLGLAGGPEETQYF
TGTGCCAGCAGCTTGGGACTAGCGGGGGGGCCCGAAGAGACCCAGTACTTC
>TRBV7-2|-|-|TRBJ2-3
CASSLVGGPGDTQYF
TGTGCCAGCAGCTTAGTAGGGGGGCCCGGGGATACGCAGTATTTT
>TRBV7-9|-|-|TRBJ1-3
CASSPPGRSGDTIYF
TGTGCCAGCAGCCCTCCGGGACGGTCAGGGGACACCATATATTTT
>TRBV18|TRBD1|-|TRBJ1-2
CASSPDRGVSGYTF
TGTGCCAGCTCACCGGACAGGGGAGTGAGTGGCTACACCTTC
>TRBV13|TRBD1|-|TRBJ2-2
CASSPETGNAGELFF
TGTGCCAGCAGCCCCGAGACAGGGAATGCCGGGGAGCTGTTTTTT
>TRBV7-9|-|-|TRBJ2-7
CASSLTGTTPYEQYF
TGTGCCAGCAGCTTAACGGGAACCACCCCATACGAGCAGTACTTC
>TRBV5-4|TRBD1|-|TRBJ2-5
CASNGQGGFQETQYF
TGTGCCAGCAACGGACAGGGAGGTTTCCAAGAGACCCAGTACTTC
>TRBV11-1|-|once|TRBJ2-7
CASSLQGSLFSRNYEQYF
TGTGCCAGCAGCCTTCAGGGGTCTCTGTTCAGTAGGAACTACGAGCAGTACTTC
>TRBV2|-|-|TRBJ1-1
CASSVAGLNTEAFF
TGTGCCAGCAGTGTGGCGGGGCTGAACACTGAAGCTTTCTTT
>TRBV6-5|TRBD2|-|TRBJ2-7
CASRETSGSYEQYF
TGTGCCAGCAGGGAGACTAGCGGGAGTTACGAGCAGTACTTC